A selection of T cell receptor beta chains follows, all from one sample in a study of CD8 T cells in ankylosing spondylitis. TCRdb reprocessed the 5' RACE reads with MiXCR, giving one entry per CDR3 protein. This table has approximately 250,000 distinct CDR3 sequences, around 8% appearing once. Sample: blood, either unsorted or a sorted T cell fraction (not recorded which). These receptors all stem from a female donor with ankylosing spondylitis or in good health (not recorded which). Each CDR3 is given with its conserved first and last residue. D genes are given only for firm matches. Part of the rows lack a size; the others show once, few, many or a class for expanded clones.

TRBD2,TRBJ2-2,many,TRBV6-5,CASSYSAGGAGELFF,TGTGCCAGCAGTTACTCTGCGGGAGGGGCCGGGGAGCTGTTTTTT
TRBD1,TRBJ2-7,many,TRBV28,CASSRGGLSYEQYF,TGTGCCAGCAGTCGAGGGGGCCTCTCCTACGAGCAGTACTTC
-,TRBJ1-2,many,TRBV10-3,CAISDGGGSYGYTF,TGTGCCATCAGTGACGGTGGGGGATCCTATGGCTACACCTTC
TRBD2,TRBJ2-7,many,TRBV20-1,CSVMLASGAYEQYF,TGCAGTGTAATGTTGGCTAGCGGGGCCTACGAGCAGTACTTC
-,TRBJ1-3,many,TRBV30,CAWSGGGSGNTIYF,TGTGCCTGGAGTGGAGGAGGTTCTGGAAACACCATATATTTT
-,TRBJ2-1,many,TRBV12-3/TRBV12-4,CASSPLPTRDEQFF,TGTGCCAGCAGTCCACTTCCTACTCGCGATGAGCAGTTCTTC
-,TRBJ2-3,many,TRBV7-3,CASSSGLPSTDTQYF,TGTGCCAGCAGCTCGGGTCTACCTAGCACAGATACGCAGTATTTT
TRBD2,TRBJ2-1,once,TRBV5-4,CVSSLGTSGIYNEQFF,TGTGTCAGCAGCTTGGGGACTAGCGGGATCTACAATGAGCAGTTCTTC
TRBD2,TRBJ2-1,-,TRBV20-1,CCARAPGTSDMGSEQFF,TGCTGTGCTAGGGCCCCGGGGACTAGCGATATGGGAAGTGAGCAGTTCTTC
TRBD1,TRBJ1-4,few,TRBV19,CASSGTGGREKLFF,TGTGCCAGTAGTGGGACAGGGGGCCGTGAAAAACTGTTTTTT
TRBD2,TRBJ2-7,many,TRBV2,CAGAVSGSEQYF,TGTGCCGGAGCGGTAAGCGGGAGCGAGCAGTACTTC
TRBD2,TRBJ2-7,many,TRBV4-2,CASSQESTSGSYEQYF,TGTGCCAGCAGCCAAGAATCGACTAGCGGGAGTTACGAGCAGTACTTC
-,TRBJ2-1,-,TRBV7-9,CASTMTISGTYNEQFF,TGTGCCAGCACCATGACCATTAGCGGAACCTACAATGAGCAGTTCTTC
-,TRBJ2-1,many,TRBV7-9,CASSFRVSYNEQFF,TGTGCCAGCAGCTTCCGGGTCTCATACAATGAGCAGTTCTTC
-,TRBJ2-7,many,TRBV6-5,CASSYSGSYYEQYF,TGTGCCAGCAGTTACTCGGGGTCCTATTACGAGCAGTACTTC
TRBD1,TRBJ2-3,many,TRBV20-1,CSAALTGGGTDTQYF,TGCAGTGCTGCCCTGACAGGGGGCGGAACAGATACGCAGTATTTT
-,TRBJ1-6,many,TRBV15,CATSRDRGSPLHF,TGTGCCACCAGCAGAGATCGAGGTTCACCCCTCCACTTT
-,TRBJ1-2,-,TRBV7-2,CASSLARWSGYTF,TGTGCCAGCAGCTTAGCTAGGTGGAGCGGCTACACCTTC
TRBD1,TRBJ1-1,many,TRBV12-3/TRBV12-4,CASSSQGALGTEAFF,TGTGCCAGCAGTTCGCAGGGGGCGCTTGGCACTGAAGCTTTCTTT
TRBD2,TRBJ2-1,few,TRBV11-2,CASSSTSGSEQFF,TGTGCCAGCAGCTCAACTAGCGGGAGTGAGCAGTTCTTC
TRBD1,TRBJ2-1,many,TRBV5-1,CASSGSGTGPYNEQFF,TGCGCCAGCAGCGGATCCGGGACAGGGCCCTACAATGAGCAGTTCTTC
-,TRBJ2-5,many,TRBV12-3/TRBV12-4,CASNRDIQETQYF,TGTGCCAGCAACCGGGACATTCAAGAGACCCAGTACTTC
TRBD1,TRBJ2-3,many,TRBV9,CASSIRQGGRTDTQYF,TGTGCCAGCAGCATTCGACAGGGGGGTCGCACAGATACGCAGTATTTT
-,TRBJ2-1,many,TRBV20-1,CSANYVEDEQFF,TGCAGTGCTAATTACGTCGAGGATGAGCAGTTCTTC
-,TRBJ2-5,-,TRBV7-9,CASSSARDAETQYF,TGTGCCAGCAGCTCTGCCAGGGATGCGGAGACCCAGTACTTC
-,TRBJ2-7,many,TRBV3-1,CASSYLGGAGQSYEQYF,TGTGCCAGCAGCTATCTGGGGGGAGCGGGCCAATCCTACGAGCAGTACTTC